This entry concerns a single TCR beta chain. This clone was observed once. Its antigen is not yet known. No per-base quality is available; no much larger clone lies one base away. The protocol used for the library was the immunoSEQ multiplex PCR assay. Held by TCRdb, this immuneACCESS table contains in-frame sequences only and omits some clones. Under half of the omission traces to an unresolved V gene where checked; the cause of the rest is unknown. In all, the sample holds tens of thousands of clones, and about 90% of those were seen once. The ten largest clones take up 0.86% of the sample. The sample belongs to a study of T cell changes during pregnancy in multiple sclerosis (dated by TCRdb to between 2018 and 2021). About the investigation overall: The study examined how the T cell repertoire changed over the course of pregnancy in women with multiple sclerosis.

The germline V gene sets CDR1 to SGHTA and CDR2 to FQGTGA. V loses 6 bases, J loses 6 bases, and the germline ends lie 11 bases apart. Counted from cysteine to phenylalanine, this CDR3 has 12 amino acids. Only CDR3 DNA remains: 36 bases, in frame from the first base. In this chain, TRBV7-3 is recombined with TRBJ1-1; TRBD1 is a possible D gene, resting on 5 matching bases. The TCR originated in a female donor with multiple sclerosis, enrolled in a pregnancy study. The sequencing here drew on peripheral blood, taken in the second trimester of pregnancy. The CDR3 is CASRSAGAEAFF. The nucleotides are TGTGCCAGCAGGTCCGCGGGGGCTGAAGCTTTCTTT.